The clone carrying this TCR beta chain was counted ten times or more. TCR beta CDR3 regions were amplified from RNA transcripts. Carried out on the TCR CDR3, a first-round RT-PCR used the HTBI primer set. TCRdb analysed the multiplex PCR reads with MiXCR anew, one entry per CDR3 protein. Of around 340,000 distinct CDR3 sequences listed, about 15% were seen once; the top ten hold roughly 31%. This sample is part of a study of T cells in Graves' hyperthyroidism and ophthalmopathy. Hyperthyroidism patients were newly diagnosed, had disease duration under 2 months, and were aged 18 to 65 years. The material sequenced was blood. The TCR was taken from a man between 25 and 39 years old with Graves' hyperthyroidism.

The CDR3 here is CATSAFGQGASEQFF. CDR3 in DNA: TGTGCCACCAGTGCTTTCGGGCAGGGGGCGAGTGAGCAGTTCTTC. The rearrangement joins TRBV24-1 to TRBJ2-1, with TRBD1 identical over 8 bases. Per germline, CDR1 KGHDR and CDR2 SFDVKD. There are 15 residues in the CDR3. After removal of 5 bases from V and 9 bases from J, the junction contained 11 bases not matched to a gene.